The clone carrying this T cell receptor (beta chain) came up a few times. What it binds is not known. The sample originates from a study of CD8+CD57+ T cells in acquired aplastic anemia. About the research overall: Quantities of DNA derived from sorted CD4+ and CD8+ cells averaged around 3 ug.

General observations from the study: In common between the patients and the controls were nearly 30 CD8+ CDR3 sequences.

CDR3 size: 13 residues. V shed 4 bases, J shed 8 bases, and the junction held 6 bases outside the gene matches. CDR1 and CDR2 (germline): GTSNPN, SVGIG (reference sequence). Genomic DNA was employed as the template in profiling TCR beta VDJ and CDR3. TCRdb re-called the reads with MiXCR, one entry per CDR3 protein. The table has 150,000 to 200,000 distinct CDR3 sequences, approximately 60% seen once; the top ten hold 45%. This clonotype originated in a human donor in good health. Material: sorted CD4+, CD8+, or CD8+CD57+ T cells (not recorded which) from PBMCs. The rearrangement uses TRBV30 and TRBJ2-2; 8 nucleotides line up with TRBD1. In DNA, the CDR3 is TGTGCCTGGACCCAGGGGGCCAGGGGGGAGCTGTTTTTT. Translated, it gives CAWTQGARGELFF.